Listed here are 30 T cell receptor beta chains from one sample, sequenced in a study of T cells in pancreatic ductal adenocarcinoma. The selected patients with pancreatic ductal adenocarcinoma had surgery but no neoadjuvant therapy. Some clones are missing from TCRdb's copy, which holds only in-frame ones; the method was immunoSEQ multiplex PCR. The sample consists of tens of thousands of clones, approximately 94% of them appearing once. What was sequenced was PBMCs. Source of these receptors: a human donor with pancreatic ductal adenocarcinoma.

The chain couples TRBV7-9 to TRBJ2-3; D is undetermined. Looked up from germline, CDR1 is SEHNR and CDR2 is FQNEAQ (reference sequence). This CDR3 region has 12 residues. Between the trimmed V and J ends, which lost 5 bases and 8 bases, there was a span of 11 bases. The CDR3 spells CASSPWNVTQYF. DNA for the CDR3: TGTGCCAGCAGCCCTTGGAACGTTACGCAGTATTTT.

This clone was counted a few times. The chain combines TRBV11-1 with TRBJ1-1; possibly TRBD1 for D (5 bases). Germline V CDR1 and CDR2: SGHAT, FQDESV (reference sequence). V was trimmed by 4 bases and J by 5 bases, leaving 17 bases between them. This CDR3 has 15 amino acids. CDR3 DNA sequence: TGTGCCAGCAGCTCCCGAGGAGGGGTATGGACTGAAGCTTTCTTT. Translation: CASSSRGGVWTEAFF.

The chain employs TRBV15 and TRBJ1-1; D perhaps matches TRBD1 (5 bases). This CDR3 is built from 15 residues. Germline CDR1 reads LNHNV; CDR2 reads YYDKDF (reference sequence). Trimming took 4 bases from V and 5 from J, leaving 17 bases between them. CDR3 protein: CATSIPSGWETEAFF. In DNA form, the CDR3 reads TGTGCCACCAGCATCCCTTCAGGGTGGGAGACTGAAGCTTTCTTT. Using reference TRBV15 and TRBJ1-1 for the parts outside the CDR3, the full variable domain is DAMVIQNPRYQVTQFGKPVTLSCSQTLNHNVMYWYQQKSSQAPKLLFHYYDKDFNNEADTPDNFQSRRPNTSFCFLDIRSPGLGDTAMYLCATSIPSGWETEAFFGQGTRLTVV.

The chain links TRBV15 to TRBJ2-1, with D unresolved. The CDR3 is 13 amino acids. CDR1 LNHNV and CDR2 YYDKDF come from the germline V gene (reference sequence). Trimming took 2 bases from V and 8 from J, leaving 10 bases between them. DNA of the CDR3: TGTGCCACCAGCAGACCCGGCGGAGATGAGCAGTTCTTC. It encodes CATSRPGGDEQFF.

The chain recombines TRBV2 with TRBJ2-5; 9 nucleotides align to TRBD1. Trimming cost V 1 base and J 5 bases; bases outside gene matches: 5. The CDR3 has 15 residues. The germline V gene has CDR1 SNHLY and CDR2 FYNNEI. DNA for the CDR3: TGTGCCAGCAGTGAAGGCGGGACAGGGAGGGAGACCCAGTACTTC. Amino acids: CASSEGGTGRETQYF.

The chain joins TRBV4-3 to TRBJ2-6; 7 bases map to TRBD1. The CDR3 loop spans 19 amino acids. V shed 0 bases and J 1 base; nucleotides not matched to a gene: 9. Per germline, CDR1 LGHNA and CDR2 YSLEER. The CDR3 sequence is CASSQDPTGSSSGANVLTF. The CDR3, as DNA: TGCGCCAGCAGCCAAGACCCGACAGGGTCGTCGTCTGGGGCCAACGTCCTGACTTTC.

The rearrangement uses TRBV5-5 and TRBJ1-4; D is unresolved. CDR1 SGHKS and CDR2 YYEKEE come from the germline V gene (reference sequence). Trimming shortened V by 0 bases and J by 8 bases, and 14 bases separated the two germline ends. This CDR3 contains 15 residues. CDR3 protein: CASSLEGLSVEKLFF. The CDR3 DNA is TGTGCCAGCAGCTTGGAAGGCCTGTCTGTCGAAAAACTGTTTTTT.

This clone showed up just once. The chain employs TRBV13 and TRBJ1-1; no firm D call. From germline, CDR1 is PRHDT and CDR2 FYEKMQ (reference sequence). The CDR3 covers 15 residues. V dropped 1 base and J dropped 4 bases, with 13 bases sitting between them. CDR3 nucleotides: TGTGCCAGCAGCTTAGAGCGGACTTGGGGCACTGAAGCTTTCTTT. Its translation: CASSLERTWGTEAFF.

The CDR3 spells CASRGSQDREIEQYF. CDR3 coding DNA: TGTGCCAGCAGAGGCTCGCAAGACAGGGAAATCGAGCAGTACTTC. The gene calls are TRBV11-2 and TRBJ2-7; 7 bases map to TRBD1. Trimming cost V 6 bases and J 6 bases; bases outside gene matches: 14. Germline CDR1 is SGHAT and CDR2 is FQNNGV. The CDR3 has 15 amino acids.

With regard to this clone: Other DNA sequences in this specimen translate into the identical CDR3. The J gene is TRBJ2-1, the V gene TRBV4-2; the D is unclear. Looked up from germline, CDR1 is LGHNA and CDR2 is YNFKEQ. The CDR3 is 12 amino acids. V lost 1 base to trimming and J lost 6 bases, with 4 bases between them. The CDR3 DNA reads as TGTGCCAGCAGCCAAGGTGGCAATGAGCAGTTCTTC. Its protein is CASSQGGNEQFF.

V gene TRBV27 combines with J gene TRBJ1-1; no reliable D call. CDR3 length: 13 residues. Germline CDR1 and CDR2: MNHEY and SMNVEV (reference sequence). V was shortened by 4 bases and J by 4 bases, with 10 bases between the two germline ends. Written as DNA, the CDR3 is TGTGCCAGCAGTTCCCAGGTGGGCACTGAAGCTTTCTTT. Encoded protein: CASSSQVGTEAFF.

The chain uses TRBV11-3 and TRBJ1-1; D not resolved. Germline V lookup: CDR1 SGHNT, CDR2 YENEEA. V lost 5 bases to trimming and J lost 4 bases, with 14 bases between them. This CDR3 is built from 14 residues. The CDR3 region is CASSQIYKATEAFF. CDR3 nucleotides: TGTGCCAGCAGCCAGATATACAAGGCCACTGAAGCTTTCTTT.

This clone has more than one count but fewer than ten. The rearrangement joins TRBV18 to TRBJ1-2; D unresolved. Germline assignment: CDR1 KGHSH and CDR2 LQKENI. The CDR3 length is 15 residues. The germline V and J ends were trimmed by 3 bases and 2 bases, with 13 bases remaining between them. The DNA for the CDR3 is TGTGCCAGCTCACCTAGAGACGGAGCCAACTATGGCTACACCTTC. Translated: CASSPRDGANYGYTF. The entire variable domain, with the rest obtained from reference TRBV18 and TRBJ1-2, is as follows: NAGVMQNPRHLVRRRGQEARLRCSPMKGHSHVYWYRQLPEEGLKFMVYLQKENIIDESGMPKERFSAEFPKEGPSILRIQQVVRGDSAAYFCASSPRDGANYGYTFGSGTRLTVV.

The chain has TRBV7-9 and TRBJ2-3; the match to TRBD2 covers 9 bases. CDR3 length: 17 residues. Germline V CDR1 and CDR2: SEHNR, FQNEAQ (reference sequence). Trimming took 4 bases from V and 5 from J; bases not matched to a gene: 13. The CDR3 DNA reads TGTGCCAGCAGCTCGAGAGGGGGCGGGAGGGCGAAAGATACGCAGTATTTT. Translating it yields CASSSRGGGRAKDTQYF.

The chain has TRBV18 and TRBJ2-5; 9 bases align to TRBD2. The CDR3 contains 14 residues. The V gene end was trimmed by 0 bases and the J gene end by 4 bases; junction bases not matched to a gene: 0. CDR1 and CDR2 (germline): KGHSH, LQKENI. The CDR3 spells CASSPPGLAETQYF. The CDR3 DNA follows: TGTGCCAGCTCACCACCGGGACTAGCAGAGACCCAGTACTTC.

The gene calls are TRBV5-4 and TRBJ1-1, with a tentative D call TRBD1 (6 bases). Trimming cost V 0 bases and J 3 bases, with 15 bases left between them. CDR1 is SGHNT, CDR2 YYREEE, per germline (reference sequence). The CDR3 consists of 16 residues. The CDR3 coding sequence is TGTGCCAGCAGCTTGGCCGGGAGACAGGCAGACACTGAAGCTTTCTTT. It encodes CASSLAGRQADTEAFF.

As for this clone: At one end, the junction sequence differs from germline, possibly due to a read error. The chain carries TRBV28 and TRBJ2-7, with D perhaps given as TRBD1 or TRBD2 (6 bases each). This CDR3 has 12 residues. Germline-derived CDR1 and CDR2 are MDHEN and SYDVKM. CDR3 sequence (DNA): TGTGCCAGCACCTCAAGGGGGGATAAAACACACTTC. Protein sequence: CASTSRGDKTHF. Complete variable domain (other parts from reference TRBV28 and TRBJ2-7): DVKVTQSSRYLVKRTGEKVFLECVQDMDHENMFWYRQDPGLGLRLIYFSYDVKMKEKGDIPEGYSVSREKKERFSLILESASTNQTSMYLCASTSRGDKTHFGPGTRLTVT.

Within the sample, this clone is large (0.1 to 1%). The chain recombines TRBV18 with TRBJ2-3, with TRBD1 matching 8 bases. This CDR3 is built from 15 residues. The germline V gene encodes CDR1 KGHSH and CDR2 LQKENI. V dropped 3 bases and J dropped 2; count of bases not matched to a gene: 4. The CDR3 DNA follows: TGTGCCAGCTCACCGTGGACAGGGTACACAGATACGCAGTATTTT. Amino acids: CASSPWTGYTDTQYF. The whole variable domain, filled in from reference TRBV18 and TRBJ2-3, reads NAGVMQNPRHLVRRRGQEARLRCSPMKGHSHVYWYRQLPEEGLKFMVYLQKENIIDESGMPKERFSAEFPKEGPSILRIQQVVRGDSAAYFCASSPWTGYTDTQYFGPGTRLTVL.

This clone has just a few counts. V usage is TRBV10-1 and J usage is TRBJ2-7; 11 nucleotides agree with TRBD1. The ends lost 10 bases at V and 3 bases at J; junction bases unmatched: 11. Germline V gene sequence: CDR1 WNHNN, CDR2 SYGVQD (reference sequence). The CDR3 contains 15 residues. The CDR3: CAMDRGPSGFYEQYF. CDR3 DNA: TGCGCCATGGACAGGGGGCCCTCCGGATTCTACGAGCAGTACTTC.

This chain uses TRBV19 with TRBJ1-2, with 11 bases aligning to TRBD1. This CDR3 is 17 amino acids long. J was trimmed by 5 bases and V by 6 bases; bases with no gene match: 14. The germline gives CDR1 LNHDA, CDR2 SQIVND (reference sequence). The CDR3, as DNA: TGTGCCAGTAGCCCGGGATATAGGACAGGGGGCAGTTATGGCTACACCTTC. This encodes CASSPGYRTGGSYGYTF.

The table lists this clone with a count of one. V gene TRBV19 combines with J gene TRBJ1-4; the match to TRBD1 covers 8 bases. Per germline, CDR1 LNHDA and CDR2 SQIVND (reference sequence). Losses at the gene ends were 1 base for V and 8 bases for J; bases not matched to a gene: 3. The CDR3 loop spans 14 amino acids. The CDR3 bases are TGTGCCAGTAGTATAGGCAGGGGGCAAGAAAAACTGTTTTTT. It is translated as CASSIGRGQEKLFF.

This clone appeared a few times. This chain joins TRBV7-8 and TRBJ2-5; D remains unclear. This CDR3 is 13 amino acids long. Germline-derived CDR1 and CDR2 are SGHVS and FQNEAQ. With 1 base removed from V and 4 bases from J, the gap between germline ends came to 7 bases. The chain's CDR3 is CASSLVPVETQYF. The CDR3 nucleotides read TGTGCCAGCAGCTTAGTCCCGGTAGAGACCCAGTACTTC.

A word on this clone: Other nucleotide sequences in the sample specify the same CDR3. In DNA, the CDR3 is TGCGCCAGCAGCTTGGACTCCGCGAACACCGGGGAGCTGTTTTTT. As protein: CASSLDSANTGELFF. J is TRBJ2-2 and V is TRBV5-1; D unresolved. The CDR3 consists of 15 residues. Germline lookup yields CDR1 SGHRS and CDR2 YFSETQ. V was shortened by 0 bases and J by 0 bases, with 6 bases between the two germline ends.

This sequence joins TRBV6-1 and TRBJ1-2; TRBD1 might be the D (5 bases). The germline V and J ends were trimmed by 4 bases and 0 bases, with 18 bases remaining between them. This CDR3 region has 17 residues. Germline loops: CDR1 MNHNS, CDR2 SASEGT. The CDR3 region has the DNA TGTGCCAGCAGTGGGACCGGGGTGGGGGTGCCTAACTATGGCTACACCTTC. It yields the protein CASSGTGVGVPNYGYTF.

The V and J genes are TRBV7-2 and TRBJ2-3; the D gene is possibly TRBD1 (5 bases). This CDR3 is 15 amino acids long. CDR1 SGHTA and CDR2 FQGNSA come from the germline V gene. V lost 1 base to trimming and J lost 2 bases, with 10 bases between them. This chain's CDR3 is CASSLEGRNTDTQYF. The CDR3 coding sequence is TGTGCCAGCAGCTTAGAGGGGCGGAACACAGATACGCAGTATTTT.

The V call is TRBV18, the J call TRBJ2-2; TRBD1 or TRBD2 may be the D gene (6 bases each). There are 15 residues in the CDR3. Per the germline V gene, CDR1 is KGHSH and CDR2 is LQKENI. V shed 10 bases and J shed 4 bases, with 19 bases lying between them. This CDR3 reads CATYKGGASTGELFF. The CDR3 region has the DNA TGTGCCACCTACAAGGGGGGAGCAAGCACCGGGGAGCTGTTTTTT.

The chain uses TRBV4-2 and TRBJ2-2, with TRBD2 matching over 7 bases. The germline V gene has CDR1 LGHNA and CDR2 YNFKEQ. Trimming cost V 0 bases and J 4 bases; bases outside gene matches: 2. The CDR3 is 15 residues long. CDR3 coding DNA: TGTGCCAGCAGCCAAGAGGGGGGGAGCACCGGGGAGCTGTTTTTT. Translated: CASSQEGGSTGELFF.

Written as DNA, the CDR3 is TGTGCCAGCAGCCAAGATGGTGTCGGGAGGTTCTACGAGCAGTACTTC. Protein: CASSQDGVGRFYEQYF. The J gene is TRBJ2-7, the V gene TRBV7-9; 7 bases align to TRBD2. This CDR3 contains 16 residues. Germline CDR1 reads SEHNR; CDR2 reads FQNEAQ (reference sequence). V shed 5 bases, J shed 3 bases, and the junction held 13 bases outside the gene matches.

This clone is a singleton in its sample. The V gene is TRBV11-2, the J gene TRBJ1-4; D is perhaps TRBD1 (6 bases). Germline CDR1 is SGHAT and CDR2 is FQNNGV. The CDR3 spans 14 residues. Trimming stripped 3 bases from V and 8 bases from J, with 13 bases between. In nucleotides, the CDR3 is TGTGCCAGCAGCTTCACAGGGTTTTACGAAAAACTGTTTTTT. Encoded protein: CASSFTGFYEKLFF.

This clone was counted a single time. The chain employs TRBV18 and TRBJ2-1, with 11 positions matching TRBD1. The V segment lost 5 bases and the J segment 0 bases; nucleotides outside the gene matches: 12. The CDR3 sequence is 19 residues long. Germline assignment: CDR1 KGHSH and CDR2 LQKENI. The CDR3 coding sequence is TGTGCCAGCTCATCCGCCAGAGTGGGACAGGGGGGCTCCTACAATGAGCAGTTCTTC. It specifies CASSSARVGQGGSYNEQFF.